This T cell receptor beta chain stems from a study of T cells in Graves' hyperthyroidism and ophthalmopathy. Study outcomes and limitations: Clonotypes that were expanded in thyroid above 0.001 mostly appeared in blood too.

It was RNA transcripts that yielded the amplified TCR beta CDR3 regions. Researchers ran a first-round RT-PCR on the TCR CDR3 using the HTBI primer set. MiXCR, run by TCRdb on the multiplex PCR reads, gives a single entry per CDR3 protein. The repertoire holds about 690,000 distinct CDR3 sequences, with approximately 15% as singletons. About this clonotype itself: What it binds is unknown.

The CDR3 runs 16 residues. CDR1 is SGDLS and CDR2 is YYNGEE in the germline V gene. Unmatched junction bases numbered 8, after V lost 5 bases and J lost 3 bases. The chain carries TRBV9 and TRBJ1-5; TRBD1 matches 10 bases. Input material: blood. The sequence derives from a man in his fifties or sixties with Graves' hyperthyroidism. CDR3 in DNA: TGTGCCAGCAGTGCCGGGACAGGGGCCGTCAATCAGCCCCAGCATTTT. Translated, it gives CASSAGTGAVNQPQHF. The full variable domain, with the rest looked up from reference TRBV9 and TRBJ1-5, is DSGVTQTPKHLITATGQRVTLRCSPRSGDLSVYWYQQSLDQGLQFLIQYYNGEERAKGNILERFSAQQFPDLHSELNLSSLELGDSALYFCASSAGTGAVNQPQHFGDGTRLSIL.